Listed below are T cell receptor beta chains from one sample, sequenced in a study of blood T cell repertoires in COVID-19. Libraries were prepared by immunoSEQ multiplex PCR; TCRdb keeps only in-frame clonotypes and omits some of them. Counted here are 200,000 to 250,000 clones, around 90% occurring once; the ten biggest clones make up around 1.5%. Sample: peripheral blood. Source of these receptors: a man aged 18 to 29 with active or convalescent COVID-19. CDR3s include the opening cysteine and the closing phenylalanine or tryptophan. Fields, in order: D gene, clone size, V gene, J gene, CDR3 protein. The D gene is left open where the match is weak. Size is omitted from some rows. Given values are once, few, many or a class for expanded clones.

-	-	TRBV19	TRBJ2-3	CASSIVGVIGDTQYF
TRBD1	-	TRBV27	TRBJ1-1	CASSLRQGARTEAFF
TRBD2	-	TRBV5-4	TRBJ2-7	CASSLGTSGSYEQYF
TRBD1	-	TRBV27	TRBJ2-7	CASSSLTTGKDHEQYF
TRBD2	-	TRBV10-2	TRBJ2-1	CASRPKIAGGLNEQFF
TRBD1	-	TRBV25-1	TRBJ2-7	CASSPGQGSEQYF
TRBD1	-	TRBV19	TRBJ2-1	CASSTGQGTYNEQFF
-	few	TRBV6-5	TRBJ1-1	CASSHPGKNTEAFF
TRBD2	-	TRBV11-2	TRBJ2-7	CASSLGGGRVPYEQYF
-	-	TRBV19	TRBJ1-1	CASRLITGGNTEAFF
TRBD2	-	TRBV11-2	TRBJ2-3	CASSPRPSGRATQYF
TRBD2	-	TRBV6-2/TRBV6-3	TRBJ2-3	CASSYRGLVGSDTQYF
TRBD1	-	TRBV4-2	TRBJ1-1	CASSQLATGGEAFF
-	-	TRBV21-1	TRBJ2-1	CASSPDWDRGPIIFYNEQFF
TRBD2	-	TRBV6-1	TRBJ2-2	CASSDQTGSSGRGNTGELFF
TRBD2	once	TRBV9	TRBJ2-1	CASSVALSSGDNEQFF
-	-	TRBV5-6	TRBJ2-7	CASSLAGWYEQYF
-	-	TRBV4-2	TRBJ1-6	CASGPEASYNSPLHF
-	-	TRBV6-5	TRBJ1-2	CASRPTGTQYGYTF
TRBD1	many	TRBV7-8	TRBJ2-7	CASSLERATGVEQYF
TRBD2	-	TRBV6-5	TRBJ2-7	CASNFGGGGYEQYF
TRBD1	-	TRBV7-9	TRBJ1-2	CASSLGDRDGYTF
-	-	TRBV7-9	TRBJ2-5	CASSLDLAGETQYF
-	-	TRBV5-5	TRBJ2-1	CASSSGSYNEQFF
-	-	TRBV24-1	TRBJ2-1	CATSDAAGYSYNEQFF
TRBD1	-	TRBV30	TRBJ1-2	CAWSSTGVANYGYTF
-	-	TRBV7-2	TRBJ2-1	CASSLDQGHNEQFF